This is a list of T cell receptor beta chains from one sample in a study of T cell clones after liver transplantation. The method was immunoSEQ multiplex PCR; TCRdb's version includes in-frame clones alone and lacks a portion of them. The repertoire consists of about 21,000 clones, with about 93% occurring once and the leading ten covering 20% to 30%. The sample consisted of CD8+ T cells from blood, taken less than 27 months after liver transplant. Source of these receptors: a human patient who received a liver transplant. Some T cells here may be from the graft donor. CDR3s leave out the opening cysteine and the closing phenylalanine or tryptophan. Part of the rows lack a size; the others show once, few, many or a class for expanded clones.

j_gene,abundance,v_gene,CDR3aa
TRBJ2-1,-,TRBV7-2,ASSLRTSGSFYEQF
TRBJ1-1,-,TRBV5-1,ASSPDGRFTEAF
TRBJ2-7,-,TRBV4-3,ASSQDPQGSYEQY
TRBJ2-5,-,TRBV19,ASSIEGTGTMLETQY
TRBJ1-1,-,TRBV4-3,ASRETGRSEAF
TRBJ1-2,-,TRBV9,ASRGTGPYGYT
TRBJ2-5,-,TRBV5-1,ASSLDSGTQY
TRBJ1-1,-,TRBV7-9,ASSPLEGWEAF
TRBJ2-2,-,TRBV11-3,AGEGPNTGELF
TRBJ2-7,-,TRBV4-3,ASSQWGREQY
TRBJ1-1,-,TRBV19,ASSIVEGRVNTEAF
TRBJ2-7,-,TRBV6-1,ASTNPDSYEQY
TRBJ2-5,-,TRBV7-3,ASSISGRSETQY
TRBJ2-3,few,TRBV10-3,AISDSGSVRDTQY
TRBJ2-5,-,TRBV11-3,ASSLRDRGGETQY
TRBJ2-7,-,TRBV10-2,ASRSWSEQY
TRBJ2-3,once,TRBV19,ASSAGGFAWDTQY
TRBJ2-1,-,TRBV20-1,SVIGGNEQF
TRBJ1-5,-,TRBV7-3,ASLTSGGGSNQPQH
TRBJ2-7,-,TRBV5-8,ASSLDSGQSYEQY
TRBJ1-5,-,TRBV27,ASSLGGGQPQH
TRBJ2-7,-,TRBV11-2,ASSLAGDPYEQY
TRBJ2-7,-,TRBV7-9,ASSPNSGDYEQY
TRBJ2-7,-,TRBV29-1,SAGPGENSEQY
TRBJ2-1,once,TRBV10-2,ASRTGSGATYNEQF
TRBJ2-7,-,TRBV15,ATSRDLSHEQY
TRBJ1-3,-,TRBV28,ASSTTSGNTIY
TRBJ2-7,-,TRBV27,ASSLGDHYEQY
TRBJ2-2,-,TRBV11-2,ANSLVISTGELF
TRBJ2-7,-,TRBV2,ASSEGGLSYSYEQY
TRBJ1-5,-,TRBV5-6,ASSMNKGTVGRPQH
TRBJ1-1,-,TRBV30,AWAWRGTEAF
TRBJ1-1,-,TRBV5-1,ASSYRDFNTEAF
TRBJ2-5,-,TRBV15,ATLRLAGARETQY
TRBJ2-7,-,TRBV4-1,ASSQDAVYEQY
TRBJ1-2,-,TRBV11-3,ASSLVAGLANYGYT
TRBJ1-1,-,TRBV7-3,ASSPTGVIAEAF
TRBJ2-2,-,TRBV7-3,ASSPGNTGELF
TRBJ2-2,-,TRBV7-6,ASSPRAGGTLPNTGELF
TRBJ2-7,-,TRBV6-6,ASTLGQPFYEQY
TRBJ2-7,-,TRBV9,ASSVAWRGEQY